The 15 T cell receptor beta chains in this list originate from one sample, sequenced in a study of shared clonotypes between healthy human individuals. This table comes from immunoSEQ multiplex PCR, and its TCRdb copy is limited to in-frame clones, with some not included. The sample carries 330,000 or so clones, roughly 70% recorded once. Sequenced input: memory CD4+ T cells sorted from blood. Subset noted: CD45RA-negative fraction. The receptors derive from a man aged 25-45 years in good health.

The chain combines TRBV6-6 with TRBJ2-2; TRBD2 agrees at 7 bases. CDR3 length: 16 amino acids. V dropped 5 bases and J dropped 4; count of bases not matched to a gene: 10. Germline V lookup: CDR1 MNHNY, CDR2 SVGAGI (reference sequence). In DNA form, the CDR3 reads TGTGCCAGCAGTCCCCCGCAGGGAGGGCCCACCGGGGAGCTGTTTTTT. Residues: CASSPPQGGPTGELFF.

Ten or more counts support this clone. The chain recombines TRBV11-2 with TRBJ2-5, with 9 bases lining up with TRBD2. The germline V gene has CDR1 SGHAT and CDR2 FQNNGV. This CDR3 region has 16 residues. The ends lost 5 bases at V and 2 bases at J; junction bases unmatched: 9. The CDR3: CASSRSASGVQETQYF. The CDR3 DNA reads TGTGCCAGCAGCCGCTCGGCTAGCGGGGTTCAAGAGACCCAGTACTTC.

The rearrangement uses TRBV28 and TRBJ1-2; 7 positions match TRBD1. Germline-derived CDR1 and CDR2 are MDHEN and SYDVKM. The CDR3 is made up of 16 amino acids. The trim removed 5 bases at V and 0 bases at J, leaving 9 bases unmatched. CDR3: CASSMGQHQANYGYTF. Written as DNA, the CDR3 is TGTGCCAGCAGTATGGGACAGCACCAAGCTAACTATGGCTACACCTTC.

The chain recombines TRBV4-3 with TRBJ2-3, with unresolved D. The CDR3 contains 18 residues. V dropped 0 bases and J dropped 0 bases, with 16 bases sitting between them. Germline values: CDR1 LGHNA, CDR2 YSLEER. The CDR3 nucleotides are TGCGCCAGCAGCCAAGATTGGACCTCTGGACCCAGCACAGATACGCAGTATTTT. As protein: CASSQDWTSGPSTDTQYF.

V and J are TRBV28 and TRBJ2-7; D might be TRBD1 or TRBD2, each matching 6 bases. The ends were cut back, 5 bases at V and 2 bases at J, with 13 bases in the middle. The CDR3 spans 14 residues. Germline V CDR1 and CDR2: MDHEN, SYDVKM. The CDR3 region is CASSTGGTTYEQYF. The DNA for the CDR3 is TGTGCCAGCAGTACGGGCGGGACAACCTACGAGCAGTACTTC.

The chain joins TRBV29-1 to TRBJ2-2; D ambiguous. The ends were cut back, 0 bases at V and 9 bases at J, with 11 bases in the middle. The germline V gene has CDR1 SQVTM and CDR2 ANQGSEA. This CDR3 is 13 amino acids long. The CDR3 sequence is CSVEDPWKRELFF. CDR3 nucleotide sequence: TGCAGCGTTGAAGATCCATGGAAAAGGGAGCTGTTTTTT.

The chain links TRBV7-9 to TRBJ2-5; tentatively, D is TRBD1 (6 bases). CDR3 length: 15 amino acids. Germline CDR1 and CDR2: SEHNR and FQNEAQ (reference sequence). The V end lost 5 bases, the J end lost 5 bases, and 18 bases lay between the germline ends. The CDR3 loop is CASSGLQGNAETQYF. Written as DNA, the CDR3 is TGTGCCAGCAGCGGCCTCCAGGGGAATGCGGAGACCCAGTACTTC.

The chain carries TRBV7-9 and TRBJ2-5; the D is unclear. V was trimmed by 6 bases and J by 5 bases, leaving 16 bases between them. The CDR3 covers 14 residues. CDR1 SEHNR and CDR2 FQNEAQ come from the germline V gene (reference sequence). CDR3 sequence: CASSPVSGVETQYF. The DNA of the CDR3 is TGTGCCAGCAGTCCGGTTTCCGGCGTGGAGACCCAGTACTTC.

The sample holds one count of this clone. V gene TRBV2 combines with J gene TRBJ2-5, with 9 bases that match TRBD1. Trimming at V came to 6 bases and at J to 6 bases, leaving 8 bases not matched to a gene. Germline lookup yields CDR1 SNHLY and CDR2 FYNNEI. This CDR3 region has 14 residues. The CDR3 DNA sequence: TGTGCCAGCAGCTTTACAGGGGGCGAAAAGACCCAGTACTTC. Its translation is CASSFTGGEKTQYF.

This clone was seen a handful of times. The chain carries TRBV5-1 and TRBJ2-1; D is unclear. CDR3 length equals 19 residues. The germline CDR1 and CDR2 sequences are SGHRS and YFSETQ. Trimming pared 1 base from V and 0 bases from J, leaving 20 bases between. DNA of the CDR3: TGCGCCAGCAGCTTGTCTATCGGAAGGGTGATCAGCTCCTACAATGAGCAGTTCTTC. Translating it yields CASSLSIGRVISSYNEQFF.

The V and J genes are TRBV6-1 and TRBJ2-1; D is unclear. Trimming pared 4 bases from V and 9 bases from J, leaving 19 bases between. The length of the CDR3 is 15 residues. Germline CDR1 and CDR2: MNHNS and SASEGT. CDR3 region: CASSAYMGGLIEQFF. CDR3 DNA: TGTGCCAGCAGTGCCTACATGGGCGGCCTTATTGAGCAGTTCTTC.

This clone was seen once. The chain combines TRBV7-8 with TRBJ2-1; maybe TRBD2 (6 bases). CDR1 and CDR2 from the germline V gene are SGHVS and FQNEAQ. With 2 bases removed from V and 10 bases from J, the gap between germline ends came to 12 bases. This CDR3 spans 13 amino acids. Written as DNA, the CDR3 is TGTGCCAGCAGCTTAATTGCAGGAGGGGAGCAGTTCTTC. Translating it yields CASSLIAGGEQFF.

This chain connects TRBV19 to TRBJ1-5; the D is unclear. This CDR3 comprises 12 residues. V was shortened by 6 bases and J by 11 bases, with 14 bases between the two germline ends. Per germline, CDR1 LNHDA and CDR2 SQIVND (reference sequence). The CDR3 bases are TGTGCCAGTAGCAATGATCGATGGTCCCAGCATTTT. This translates into CASSNDRWSQHF.

The chain has TRBV7-6 and TRBJ2-3; 11 bases fit TRBD2. Germline lookup yields CDR1 SGHVS and CDR2 FNYEAQ. This CDR3 region has 17 residues. V shed 5 bases, J shed 3 bases, and the junction held 10 bases outside the gene matches. The CDR3 DNA reads TGTGCCAGCAGCCCTATTATCTTAGCGGGAGGGACAGATACGCAGTATTTT. Its protein is CASSPIILAGGTDTQYF. The complete variable domain, with remaining parts taken from reference TRBV7-6 and TRBJ2-3, reads GAGVSQSPRYKVTKRGQDVALRCDPISGHVSLYWYRQALGQGPEFLTYFNYEAQQDKSGLPNDRFSAERPEGSISTLTIQRTEQRDSAMYRCASSPIILAGGTDTQYFGPGTRLTVL.

The V call is TRBV6-1, the J call TRBJ1-1, with a weak D call TRBD1 (5 bases). CDR1 is MNHNS, CDR2 SASEGT, per germline. The CDR3 is 16 amino acids. The V end lost 4 bases, the J end lost 0 bases, and 15 bases lay between the germline ends. The CDR3 region is CASSATRVAMNTEAFF. The CDR3, as DNA: TGTGCCAGCAGTGCAACCAGGGTGGCCATGAACACTGAAGCTTTCTTT.